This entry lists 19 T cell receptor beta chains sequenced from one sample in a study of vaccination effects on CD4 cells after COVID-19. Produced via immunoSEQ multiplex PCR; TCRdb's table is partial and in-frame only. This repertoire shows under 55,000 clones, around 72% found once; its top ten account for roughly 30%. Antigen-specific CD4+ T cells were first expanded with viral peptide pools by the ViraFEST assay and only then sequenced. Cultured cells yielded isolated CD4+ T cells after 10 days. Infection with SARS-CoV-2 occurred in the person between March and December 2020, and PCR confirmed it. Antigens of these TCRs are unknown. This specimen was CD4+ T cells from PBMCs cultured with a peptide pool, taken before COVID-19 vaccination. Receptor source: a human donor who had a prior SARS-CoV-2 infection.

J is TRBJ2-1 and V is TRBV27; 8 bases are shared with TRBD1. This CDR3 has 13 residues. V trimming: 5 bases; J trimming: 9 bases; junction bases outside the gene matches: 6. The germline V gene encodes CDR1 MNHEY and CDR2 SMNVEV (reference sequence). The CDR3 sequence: CASSGQGSGEQFF. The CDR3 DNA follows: TGTGCCAGCAGTGGACAGGGTAGTGGTGAGCAGTTCTTC.

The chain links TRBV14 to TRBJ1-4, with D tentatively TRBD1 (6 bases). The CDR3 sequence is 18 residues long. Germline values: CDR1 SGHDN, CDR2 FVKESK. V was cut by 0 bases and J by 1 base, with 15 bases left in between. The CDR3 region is CASSQEGRGARTNEKLFF. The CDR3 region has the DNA TGTGCCAGCAGCCAAGAAGGTAGGGGGGCCCGAACTAATGAAAAACTGTTTTTT.

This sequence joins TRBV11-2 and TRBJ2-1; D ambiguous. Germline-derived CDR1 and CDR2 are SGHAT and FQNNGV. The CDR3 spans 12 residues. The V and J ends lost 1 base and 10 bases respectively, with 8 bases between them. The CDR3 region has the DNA TGTGCCAGCAGCTTAGTCCTCTTGGAGCAGTTCTTC. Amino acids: CASSLVLLEQFF.

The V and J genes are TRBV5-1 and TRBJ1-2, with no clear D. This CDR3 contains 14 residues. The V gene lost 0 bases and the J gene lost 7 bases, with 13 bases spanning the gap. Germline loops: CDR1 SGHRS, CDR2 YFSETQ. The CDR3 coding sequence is TGCGCCAGCAGCTTGGCCGGGAAGGAAGGTGGCTACACCTTC. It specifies CASSLAGKEGGYTF.

The CDR3 loop reads CASSLHLMGTGELFF. In DNA, the CDR3 is TGCGCCAGCAGCTTACACCTTATGGGAACCGGGGAGCTGTTTTTT. The gene calls are TRBV5-1 and TRBJ2-2; D is unresolved. The CDR3 has 15 residues. Germline assignment: CDR1 SGHRS and CDR2 YFSETQ. V shed 2 bases and J shed 5 bases, with 13 bases lying between them. The full variable domain, its missing parts supplied by reference TRBV5-1 and TRBJ2-2, is KAGVTQTPRYLIKTRGQQVTLSCSPISGHRSVSWYQQTPGQGLQFLFEYFSETQRNKGNFPGRFSGRQFSNSRSEMNVSTLELGDSALYLCASSLHLMGTGELFFGEGSRLTVL.

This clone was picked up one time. CDR3 residues: CASSPESSYNSPLHF. CDR3 nucleotides: TGTGCCAGCAGCCCGGAGAGCTCCTATAATTCACCCCTCCACTTT. This chain uses TRBV6-6 with TRBJ1-6; no reliable D call. Trimming left V 6 bases short and J 0 bases short, with 9 bases between. Germline V lookup: CDR1 MNHNY, CDR2 SVGAGI (reference sequence). The CDR3 has 15 residues.

The CDR3 reads CASSRTGKNEQFF. The CDR3 bases are TGTGCCAGCAGTCGGACCGGGAAGAATGAGCAGTTCTTC. The chain has TRBV5-4 and TRBJ2-1; a possible D gene is TRBD2 (5 bases). From germline, CDR1 is SGHNT and CDR2 YYREEE (reference sequence). This CDR3 comprises 13 residues. V dropped 5 bases and J dropped 7 bases, with 13 bases sitting between them.

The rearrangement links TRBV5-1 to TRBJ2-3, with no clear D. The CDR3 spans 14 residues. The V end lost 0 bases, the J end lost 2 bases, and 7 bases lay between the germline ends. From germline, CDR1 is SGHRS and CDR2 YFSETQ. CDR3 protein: CASSLVSDTDTQYF. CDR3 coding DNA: TGCGCCAGCAGCTTGGTGTCGGACACAGATACGCAGTATTTT.

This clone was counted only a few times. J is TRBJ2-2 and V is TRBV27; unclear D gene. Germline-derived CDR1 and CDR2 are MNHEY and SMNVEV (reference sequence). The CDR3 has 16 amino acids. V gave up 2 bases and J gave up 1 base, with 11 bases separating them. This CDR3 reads CASSLAPTVNTGELFF. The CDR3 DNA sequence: TGTGCCAGCAGTTTAGCCCCCACAGTGAACACCGGGGAGCTGTTTTTT.

The CDR3 DNA is TGTGCCAGCAGTGAAAGTGGGCTAGCGGGAGGGCGCGGGGAGCTGTTTTTT. It encodes CASSESGLAGGRGELFF. The chain couples TRBV2 to TRBJ2-2; 12 bases line up with TRBD2. Germline CDR1 reads SNHLY; CDR2 reads FYNNEI. This CDR3 has 17 residues. Trimming took 2 bases from V and 7 from J; bases not matched to a gene: 8.

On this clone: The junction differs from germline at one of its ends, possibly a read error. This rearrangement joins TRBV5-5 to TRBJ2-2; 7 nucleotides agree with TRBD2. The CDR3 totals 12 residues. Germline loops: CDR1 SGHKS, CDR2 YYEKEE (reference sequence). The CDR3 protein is CASSGRALGVAF. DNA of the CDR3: TGTGCCAGCAGCGGGAGGGCATTGGGGGTTGCGTTT.

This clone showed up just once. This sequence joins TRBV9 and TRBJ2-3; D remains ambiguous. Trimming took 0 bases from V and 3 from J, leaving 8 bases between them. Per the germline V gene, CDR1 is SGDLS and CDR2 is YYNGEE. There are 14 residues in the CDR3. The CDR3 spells CASSVEPETDTQYF. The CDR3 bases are TGTGCCAGCAGCGTAGAACCAGAAACAGATACGCAGTATTTT. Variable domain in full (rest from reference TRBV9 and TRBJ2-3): DSGVTQTPKHLITATGQRVTLRCSPRSGDLSVYWYQQSLDQGLQFLIQYYNGEERAKGNILERFSAQQFPDLHSELNLSSLELGDSALYFCASSVEPETDTQYFGPGTRLTVL.

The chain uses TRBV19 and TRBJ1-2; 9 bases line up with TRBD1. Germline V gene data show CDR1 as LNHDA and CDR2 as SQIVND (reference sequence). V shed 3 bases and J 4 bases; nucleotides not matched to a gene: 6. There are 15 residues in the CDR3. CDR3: CASSIAGQGSYGYTF. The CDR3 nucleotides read TGTGCCAGTAGTATCGCGGGACAGGGAAGCTATGGCTACACCTTC.

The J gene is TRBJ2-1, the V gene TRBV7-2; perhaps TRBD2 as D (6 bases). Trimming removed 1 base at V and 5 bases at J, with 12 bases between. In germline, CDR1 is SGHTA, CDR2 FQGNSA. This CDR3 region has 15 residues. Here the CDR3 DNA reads TGTGCCAGCAGCTTAGGTCCTAGCGATAACAATGAGCAGTTCTTC. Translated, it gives CASSLGPSDNNEQFF.

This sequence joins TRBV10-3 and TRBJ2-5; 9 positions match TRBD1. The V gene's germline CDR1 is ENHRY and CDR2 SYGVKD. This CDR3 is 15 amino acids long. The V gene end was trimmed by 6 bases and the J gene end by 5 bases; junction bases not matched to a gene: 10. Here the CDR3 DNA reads TGTGCCATCAGCAGTCCCGGGACAGGGTACGAGACCCAGTACTTC. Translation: CAISSPGTGYETQYF.

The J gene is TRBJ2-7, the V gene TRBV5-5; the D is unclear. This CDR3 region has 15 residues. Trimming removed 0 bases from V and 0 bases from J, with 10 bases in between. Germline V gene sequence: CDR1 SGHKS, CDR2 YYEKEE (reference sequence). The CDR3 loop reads CASSLVPHSSYEQYF. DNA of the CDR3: TGTGCCAGCAGCTTGGTTCCGCACAGCTCCTACGAGCAGTACTTC.

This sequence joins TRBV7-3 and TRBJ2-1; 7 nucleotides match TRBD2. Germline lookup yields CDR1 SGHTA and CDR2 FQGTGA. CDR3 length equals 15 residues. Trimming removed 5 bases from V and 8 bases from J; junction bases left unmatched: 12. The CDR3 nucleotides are TGTGCCAGCAGCGCCAGCGGGACCTCCTCGGATGAGCAGTTCTTC. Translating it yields CASSASGTSSDEQFF.

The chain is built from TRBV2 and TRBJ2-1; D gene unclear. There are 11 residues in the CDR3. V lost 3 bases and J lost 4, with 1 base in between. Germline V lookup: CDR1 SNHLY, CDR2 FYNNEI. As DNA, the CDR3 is TGTGCCAGCAGTGAGTACAATGAGCAGTTCTTC. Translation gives CASSEYNEQFF.

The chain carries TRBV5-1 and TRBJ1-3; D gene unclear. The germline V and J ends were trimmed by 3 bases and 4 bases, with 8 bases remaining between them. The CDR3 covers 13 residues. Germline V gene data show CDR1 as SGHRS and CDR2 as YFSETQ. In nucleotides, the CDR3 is TGCGCCAGCAGCTCGGCAGCGGGAAACACCATATATTTT. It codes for CASSSAAGNTIYF.